The clone carrying this T cell receptor beta chain appeared many times. The data were taken from a study of early T cells in non-severe SARS-CoV-2 infection. From the 5' RACE reads, TCRdb called clonotypes with MiXCR, one entry per CDR3 protein. Of 75,000 to 90,000 distinct CDR3 sequences listed, 8% to 13% were seen once; the top ten hold just over 8%. The CDR3 has 18 amino acids. V was clipped by 6 bases and J by 6 bases, with 31 bases between them. Germline CDR1 and CDR2: DFQATT and SNEGSKA (reference sequence). The specimen was whole blood, collected at baseline. The chain is built from TRBV20-1 and TRBJ2-3; possible D gene TRBD1, 6 bases. This clonotype originated in an adult who was a healthcare worker with PCR-confirmed SARS-CoV-2 infection or an uninfected control (not recorded which). The CDR3 DNA reads TGCAGTGCCAGTGAAGGGTCAGGGGCTAAATGGTTGGAGGATACGCAGTATTTT. This codes for CSASEGSGAKWLEDTQYF.